The present T cell receptor beta chain was sequenced within a study of CD8 T cells in ankylosing spondylitis. This clonotype was observed at least ten times. Its antigen is unknown. CDR3 length: 15 residues. The ends were cut back, 4 bases at V and 5 bases at J, with 19 bases in the middle. The germline gives CDR1 SQVTM, CDR2 ANQGSEA. Overall study results and limits: Matched synovial fluid from ankylosing spondylitis patients was reported to be enriched for disease-linked clones. Those disease-linked clones were CD8+; they were also relatively rare in peripheral blood. A motif in TCR beta, a set of roughly eight highly homologous variants, appeared characteristic of ankylosing spondylitis blood.

Each CDR3 protein gets one entry after TCRdb re-called the 5' RACE reads with MiXCR. Of about 400,000 distinct CDR3 sequences in the sample, around 22% were seen once. The receptor comes from a male donor with ankylosing spondylitis. Source material: blood, either unsorted or a sorted T cell fraction (not recorded which). The chain links TRBV29-1 to TRBJ2-3, with D hard to call. CDR3 sequence: CSVVGQVQVGDTQYF. DNA of the CDR3: TGCAGCGTTGTTGGTCAGGTCCAAGTGGGAGATACGCAGTATTTT.